This section outlines one TCR beta chain sequence together with its context. The data were taken from a study of cytomegalovirus exposure and HLA in healthy donors. The PCR was carried out with 60 Vbeta primers and 13 Jbeta primers. Assay: immunoSEQ multiplex PCR; the TCRdb copy retains only in-frame clones and omits some. This sample has approximately 150,000 clones; about 80% occur once, and the top ten carry around 5.9%. Sequenced input: PBMCs. The TCR comes from a woman between 40 and 55 years old in good health and CMV-seropositive.

CDR3 loop: CASSLQRAPPEQFF. The CDR3, as DNA: TGTGCCAGCAGCCTCCAGCGGGCCCCCCCTGAGCAGTTCTTC. This rearrangement joins TRBV14 to TRBJ2-1, with D possibly being TRBD2 (6 bases). Germline CDR1 reads SGHDN; CDR2 reads FVKESK. Trimming removed 4 bases at V and 9 bases at J, with 16 bases between. The CDR3 is 14 residues long.